This T cell receptor (beta chain) was profiled in a study of cytomegalovirus exposure and HLA in healthy donors. The PCR employed 60 Vbeta primers together with 13 Jbeta primers. Assay: immunoSEQ multiplex PCR; the TCRdb copy retains only in-frame clones and omits some. The table has over 150,000 clones, 65% to 80% seen once. The CDR3 is made up of 14 amino acids. Germline V gene lookup returns CDR1 MNHEY and CDR2 SMNVEV (reference sequence). Trimming removed 6 bases at V and 3 bases at J, with 14 bases between. Broader study findings: Under in vitro conditions, a few CMV-associated chains were confirmed as specific for CMV antigens.

About this clone itself: Its specificity is unknown.

V usage is TRBV27 and J usage is TRBJ1-1, with D tentatively TRBD1 (6 bases). This receptor was taken from a middle-aged man in good health and CMV-seronegative. Sequenced input: PBMCs. CDR3 in DNA: TGTGCCAGCAGGCCGGGGGGCAGGTACACTGAAGCTTTCTTT. Translating it yields CASRPGGRYTEAFF.